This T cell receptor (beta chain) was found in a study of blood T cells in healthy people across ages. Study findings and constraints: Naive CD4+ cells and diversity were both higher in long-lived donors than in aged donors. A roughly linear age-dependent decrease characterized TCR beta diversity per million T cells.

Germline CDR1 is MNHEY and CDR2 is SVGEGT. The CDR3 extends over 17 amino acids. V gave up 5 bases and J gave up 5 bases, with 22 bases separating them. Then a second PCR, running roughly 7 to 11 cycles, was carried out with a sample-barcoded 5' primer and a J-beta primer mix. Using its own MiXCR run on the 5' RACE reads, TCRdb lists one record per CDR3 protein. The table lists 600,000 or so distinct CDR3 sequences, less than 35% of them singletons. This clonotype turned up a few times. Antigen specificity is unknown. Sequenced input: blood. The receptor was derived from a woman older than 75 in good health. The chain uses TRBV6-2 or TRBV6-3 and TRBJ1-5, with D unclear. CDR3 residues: CASSAREGAGWDQPQHF. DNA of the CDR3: TGTGCCAGCAGTGCCCGGGAGGGTGCGGGTTGGGATCAGCCCCAGCATTTT.